This T cell receptor (beta chain) was retrieved from a study of OX40 agonist ivuxolimab in advanced cancers. Overall study context: At 75% to 90% male, the cohort had a mean age of around 56 years, ranging from roughly 20 to 90. Overall study results and limits: Blood T cells, both CD4+ and CD8+, expanded clonally by week 6 at 0.1 to 3.0 mg/kg.

This clone was counted a few times. Its specificity is not known. Measured with immunoSEQ multiplex PCR; TCRdb has only the in-frame clones, and not every one. Of some 76,000 clones in the sample, 86% were seen once. Trimming removed 4 bases from V and 4 bases from J; junction bases left unmatched: 3. CDR1 and CDR2 from the germline V gene are MGHRA and YSYEKL. The CDR3 covers 14 residues. This sequence originates from an adult with an advanced solid tumor such as melanoma, head and neck, liver or kidney cancer. The chain recombines TRBV4-1 with TRBJ1-5; TRBD1 matches 8 bases. This specimen was CD4+ or CD8+ T cells sorted from blood, taken in a trial of the OX40 agonist ivuxolimab. CDR3 loop: CASSRTGSNQPQHF. As DNA, the CDR3 is TGCGCCAGCAGCCGGACAGGGAGTAATCAGCCCCAGCATTTT.